This TCR beta chain was sequenced during a study of graft-versus-host responses after intestinal transplantation. Study-wide results and limits: GvH clones were found in recipient marrow; some appeared first in ileum or blood. Peak levels of circulating GvH clones tracked with early post-transplant HvG declines. In patients with graft-donor T cell macrochimerism, allograft graft-versus-host to host-versus-graft clonal ratios were high.

Using immunoSEQ multiplex PCR, the repertoire was profiled, and TCRdb retains in-frame clones only, with some absent. The table lists tens of thousands of clones, 80% to 95% of them singletons. The CDR3 is 14 amino acids. CDR1 is MDHEN, CDR2 SYDVKM, per germline. V shed 3 bases and J shed 1 base, with 6 bases lying between them. Regarding this clone: Antigen unknown.

This TCR was recovered from a human donor who received an intestinal transplant. This chain connects TRBV28 to TRBJ2-2; D perhaps matches TRBD1 (6 bases). Here the sequenced sample was unstimulated CD4+ T cells sorted from spleen or lymph node cells, taken before intestinal transplant. This CDR3 is CASSLTGNTGELFF. The CDR3 DNA follows: TGTGCCAGCAGTTTGACAGGGAACACCGGGGAGCTGTTTTTT.